The next 25 T cell receptor beta chains were all read from a single sample in a study of T cells in women clearing cervical HPV infection. The method was immunoSEQ multiplex PCR; TCRdb's version includes in-frame clones alone and lacks a portion of them. The data show about 36,000 clones, and the top ten clones hold about 1.7%. The source material was blood buffy coat. The receptors here all came from a woman between 18 and 75 years old with a cervical HPV16 infection that either progressed to CIN3+ or cleared (not recorded which).

Concerning this clone itself: The CDR3 end falls 3 residues outside the read, so it is completed with the germline J gene. The gene calls are TRBV7-2 and TRBJ2-4; 7 nucleotides line up with TRBD2. Germline CDR1 SGHTA, CDR2 FQGNSA. This CDR3 region has 14 residues. The sequenced CDR3 bases are TGTGCCAGCAGCTTAAAAAGACGGGACTATGGT. Protein product: CASSLKRRDYG. The whole CDR3 region reads CASSLKRRDYGQYF.

About this clone: The read stops 3 residues short of the end of the CDR3; the missing end is completed from the germline J gene. The chain carries TRBV11-2 and TRBJ2-5, with D possibly matching TRBD1 (5 bases). Looked up from germline, CDR1 is SGHAT and CDR2 is FQNNGV. The CDR3 has 15 residues. Trimming took off 4 bases at V and 1 base at J, with 13 bases between the two ends. Here the CDR3 reads CASSSRPGFQETQYF. CDR3 bases read: TGTGCCAGCAGCTCCAGACCAGGGTTCCAAGAGACC.

Note on this clone: The read comes to an end 3 residues before the CDR3 does, leaving the germline J gene to fill in the end. The chain combines TRBV4-2 with TRBJ2-5; 12 bases are a match to TRBD1. Trimming took 5 bases from V and 5 from J; bases not matched to a gene: 6. Germline-derived CDR1 and CDR2 are LGHNA and YNFKEQ. The CDR3 runs to 15 residues. The sequenced CDR3 bases are TGTGCCAGCAGCAAGGGACAGGGGGCTCAGGAGACC. It codes for CASSKGQGAQET. The whole CDR3 sequence is CASSKGQGAQETQYF.

Details on this clone: The CDR3 goes on 3 residues after the read ends, and that part is filled in from the germline J gene. V usage is TRBV2 and J usage is TRBJ2-2, with 9 bases aligning to TRBD1. The ends lost 8 bases at V and 4 bases at J; junction bases unmatched: 5. Germline CDR1 reads SNHLY; CDR2 reads FYNNEI. The CDR3 length is 14 residues. The CDR3 loop reads CASGQGLGTGELFF. CDR3 DNA (partial): TGTGCCAGCGGACAGGGGTTGGGCACCGGGGAG.

As to this clone: The sequenced fragment ends 3 residues before the CDR3 boundary, so the rest is inferred from the germline J gene. V and J are TRBV6-2 or TRBV6-3 and TRBJ2-5, with TRBD2 matching over 9 bases. V was clipped by 6 bases and J by 5 bases; unmatched bases: 4. The germline gives CDR1 MNHEY, CDR2 SVGEGT. This CDR3 region has 13 residues. The CDR3 sequence: CASSPGLAETQYF. Partial CDR3 DNA: TGTGCCAGCAGCCCCGGACTAGCGGAGACC.

Turning to this clone: The CDR3 goes on 3 residues after the read ends, and that part is filled in from the germline J gene. The chain employs TRBV7-9 and TRBJ2-1; D is uncertain. Trimming pared 3 bases from V and 8 bases from J, leaving 11 bases between. The germline V gene has CDR1 SEHNR and CDR2 FQNEAQ (reference sequence). The CDR3 spans 13 residues. The sequenced part of the CDR3 DNA is TGTGCCAGCAGCTTGGGCCCCTCTGATGAG. Amino acid sequence: CASSLGPSDE. The whole CDR3 sequence is CASSLGPSDEQFF.

With regard to this clone: The sequenced fragment ends 3 residues before the CDR3 boundary, so the rest is inferred from the germline J gene. This chain joins TRBV9 and TRBJ2-3; no clear D. V dropped 5 bases and J dropped 4 bases, with 8 bases sitting between them. Germline-derived CDR1 and CDR2 are SGDLS and YYNGEE. The CDR3 totals 12 residues. This CDR3 reads CASSPRSDTQYF. The CDR3 bases that were read are TGTGCCAGCAGTCCTCGTTCAGATACG.

With regard to this clone: The CDR3 end lies 3 residues beyond the end of the read and is filled in from the germline J gene. The V call is TRBV10-3, the J call TRBJ2-2; 7 nucleotides align to TRBD1. Germline loops: CDR1 ENHRY, CDR2 SYGVKD. CDR3 length: 18 residues. CDR3 DNA (partial): TGTGCCATCAGTGAGTCGGGACAGCAGAGCTCCTATAATTCACCG. It translates to CAISESGQQSSYNSP. The full CDR3 protein reads CAISESGQQSSYNSPLFF.

As regards this clone: The read falls 3 residues short of the CDR3 end, and the missing part is taken from the germline J gene. The V and J genes are TRBV20-1 and TRBJ1-2; TRBD1 agrees at 7 bases. Germline CDR1 reads DFQATT; CDR2 reads SNEGSKA (reference sequence). There are 16 residues in the CDR3. V lost 2 bases and J lost 7; bases outside the gene matches: 16. Partial CDR3 DNA: TGCAGTGCTAGACCGGGACAGTATGTCCCCACGGGTGGC. Translated: CSARPGQYVPTGG. The entire CDR3 reads CSARPGQYVPTGGYTF.

The chain's CDR3 is CASSSNRGYTIYF. CDR3 bases read: TGTGCCAGCAGCTCCAACAGGGGGTACACC. The chain has TRBV13 and TRBJ1-3, with 8 bases fitting TRBD1. The read terminates 3 residues ahead of where the CDR3 ends, so the germline J gene completes it. The ends lost 4 bases at V and 8 bases at J; junction bases unmatched: 4. Germline V gene sequence: CDR1 PRHDT, CDR2 FYEKMQ (reference sequence). The CDR3 has 13 amino acids.

On this clone: The missing CDR3 end, 3 residues past where the read stops, is filled in from the germline J gene. V is TRBV28 and J is TRBJ1-5, with D uncertain. Per the germline V gene, CDR1 is MDHEN and CDR2 is SYDVKM. Trimming pared 3 bases from V and 4 bases from J, leaving 10 bases between. The CDR3 is 14 residues long. CDR3 DNA, as far as it was read: TGTGCCAGCAGTTTTAGGCGGTTAAATCAGCCC. Translation: CASSFRRLNQP. The whole CDR3 sequence is CASSFRRLNQPQHF. Variable domain in full (rest from reference TRBV28 and TRBJ1-5): DVKVTQSSRYLVKRTGEKVFLECVQDMDHENMFWYRQDPGLGLRLIYFSYDVKMKEKGDIPEGYSVSREKKERFSLILESASTNQTSMYLCASSFRRLNQPQHFGDGTRLSIL.

In the case of this clone: A junction boundary mismatches the germline segment, possibly from a read error. The CDR3 end lies 3 residues beyond the end of the read and is filled in from the germline J gene. J is TRBJ1-3 and V is TRBV18, with no clear D. The length of the CDR3 is 14 residues. The germline gives CDR1 KGHSH, CDR2 LQKENI. Partial CDR3 DNA: TGTGCCAGCCTCCCTGGGAGGAGCGGAAACACG. Translated: CASLPGRSGNT. The entire CDR3 reads CASLPGRSGNTIYF.

The CDR3 bases that were read are TGCGCCAGCAGTCAAGTTTACCGGGACAGAAGAGGTAGTGCGGCAGATACG. Its protein product is CASSQVYRDRRGSAADT. The CDR3 in full is CASSQVYRDRRGSAADTQYF. The gene calls are TRBV23-1 and TRBJ2-3, with TRBD1 matching 7 bases. The read ends 3 residues early relative to the CDR3; the germline J gene fills the gap. TRBV23-1 counts as an open reading frame of uncertain function. The V segment lost 2 bases and the J segment 4 bases; nucleotides outside the gene matches: 21. This CDR3 is 20 amino acids long.

Comments on this clone: Coverage ceases 3 residues before the CDR3 finishes, and the germline J gene fills in the end. The chain couples TRBV20-1 to TRBJ2-7, with no clear D. CDR1 is DFQATT, CDR2 SNEGSKA, per germline (reference sequence). Trimming removed 0 bases from V and 6 bases from J, with 6 bases in between. This CDR3 spans 11 amino acids. The DNA read from the CDR3 is TGCAGTGCTAGAGATCTCCCCGAG. Its translation: CSARDLPE. The CDR3 in its entirety is CSARDLPEQYF.

In regard to this clone: The read finishes 3 residues shy of the CDR3 end, and the germline J gene is used to complete it. The rearrangement uses TRBV19 and TRBJ1-1; no clear D gene. The CDR3 has 15 amino acids. In germline, CDR1 is LNHDA, CDR2 SQIVND (reference sequence). The V end lost 3 bases, the J end lost 4 bases, and 15 bases lay between the germline ends. The sequenced CDR3 bases are TGTGCCAGTAGTATCGAGAGTGGGTCGGGCACTGAA. Protein product: CASSIESGSGTE. The full CDR3 sequence reads CASSIESGSGTEAFF.

The sequenced CDR3 bases are TGTGCCAGCAGCCCTTGGACAGGGCCCTACAATGAG. Translation gives CASSPWTGPYNE. The full CDR3 is CASSPWTGPYNEQFF. The chain couples TRBV7-9 to TRBJ2-1, with TRBD1 matching 8 bases. The sequenced fragment ends 3 residues before the CDR3 boundary, so the rest is inferred from the germline J gene. The ends lost 5 bases at V and 2 bases at J; junction bases unmatched: 5. CDR1 SEHNR and CDR2 FQNEAQ come from the germline V gene (reference sequence). The CDR3 totals 15 residues. The whole variable domain, filled in from reference TRBV7-9 and TRBJ2-1, reads DTGVSQNPRHKITKRGQNVTFRCDPISEHNRLYWYRQTLGQGPEFLTYFQNEAQLEKSRLLSDRFSAERPKGSFSTLEIQRTEQGDSAMYLCASSPWTGPYNEQFFGPGTRLTVL.

Note on this clone: The read falls 3 residues short of the CDR3 end, and the missing part is taken from the germline J gene. This chain links TRBV5-1 with TRBJ2-1; maybe TRBD1 (6 bases). The CDR3 runs 13 residues. V lost 3 bases and J 8 bases, leaving 12 bases between the germline ends. Germline loops: CDR1 SGHRS, CDR2 YFSETQ. The CDR3 sequence: CASSWGRGDEQFF. The sequenced part of the CDR3 DNA is TGCGCCAGCAGCTGGGGCAGGGGAGATGAG.

In the case of this clone: The read ends 3 residues before the CDR3 terminus; that terminus is restored from the germline J gene. This chain uses TRBV7-9 with TRBJ1-1; D remains unclear. CDR3 length: 12 residues. The germline V gene encodes CDR1 SEHNR and CDR2 FQNEAQ (reference sequence). The part of the CDR3 DNA that was read is TGTGCCAGCAGCTTATCGGGCGGGGAA. Protein product: CASSLSGGE. The whole CDR3 reads CASSLSGGEAFF. The full variable domain, with the rest looked up from reference TRBV7-9 and TRBJ1-1, is DTGVSQNPRHKITKRGQNVTFRCDPISEHNRLYWYRQTLGQGPEFLTYFQNEAQLEKSRLLSDRFSAERPKGSFSTLEIQRTEQGDSAMYLCASSLSGGEAFFGQGTRLTVV.

Of note for this clone: The read falls 3 residues short of the CDR3 end, and the missing part is taken from the germline J gene. The chain employs TRBV18 and TRBJ2-1; D possibly corresponds to TRBD1 (6 bases). This CDR3 region has 13 residues. Germline lookup yields CDR1 KGHSH and CDR2 LQKENI. Trimming took off 2 bases at V and 7 bases at J, with 9 bases between the two ends. This CDR3 is CASSPSRGNEQFF. The sequenced part of the CDR3 DNA is TGTGCCAGCTCACCATCGAGGGGGAATGAG.

The sequenced part of the CDR3 DNA is TGTGCCACCTCCCCCGGGACACATGTCGCCGGC. It encodes CATSPGTHVAG. The whole CDR3 sequence reads CATSPGTHVAGYTF. The chain couples TRBV24-1 to TRBJ1-2; TRBD1 is a possible D gene (6 bases). The read ends 3 residues shy of where the CDR3 ends; the end is completed using the germline J gene. This CDR3 spans 14 amino acids. Germline V gene data show CDR1 as KGHDR and CDR2 as SFDVKD.

As to this clone: Read coverage stops 3 residues before the CDR3 terminus; the germline J gene supplies the remainder. V usage is TRBV20-1 and J usage is TRBJ2-5; 14 bases agree with TRBD2. J lost 1 base, V lost 0 bases, and 7 bases had no gene match. The germline gives CDR1 DFQATT, CDR2 SNEGSKA (reference sequence). This CDR3 is built from 18 residues. The CDR3 spells CSARDLGGLAGGQETQYF. Incomplete CDR3 DNA: TGCAGTGCTAGAGATCTGGGCGGACTAGCGGGGGGCCAAGAGACC.

Worth noting for this clone: Sequencing ends 3 residues short of the CDR3 end; the germline J gene provides the rest. The gene calls are TRBV7-9 and TRBJ2-3, with D perhaps TRBD1 (6 bases). Germline values: CDR1 SEHNR, CDR2 FQNEAQ (reference sequence). The CDR3 has 14 amino acids. The sequenced part of the CDR3 DNA is TGTGCCAGCAGCTTGGGTCAGGGGTATCAGCCG. It translates to CASSLGQGYQP. The full CDR3 sequence reads CASSLGQGYQPQYF.

Concerning this clone: Germline is not matched at one junction end, which may reflect a read error. From the germline J gene comes the end of the CDR3, since the read stops 3 residues before it. Other DNA sequences within the sample encode an identical CDR3. The chain employs TRBV5-1 and TRBJ1-3; 9 nucleotides align to TRBD1. The CDR3 is made up of 17 amino acids. The germline gives CDR1 SGHRS, CDR2 YFSETQ. CDR3 DNA, as far as it was read: TGCGCCAGCAGCTCCGCTCCGGGACAGGGTTCGGGAAACACA. Encoded protein: CASSSAPGQGSGNT. The full CDR3 reads CASSSAPGQGSGNTIYF.

Concerning this clone itself: The read ends 3 residues before the CDR3 terminus; that terminus is restored from the germline J gene. The rearrangement joins TRBV2 to TRBJ1-2; D might be TRBD1 (5 bases). The CDR3 spans 14 residues. Germline V gene lookup returns CDR1 SNHLY and CDR2 FYNNEI. CDR3 residues: CASSGQGALIDYTF. The covered CDR3 bases are TGTGCCAGCAGTGGCCAGGGCGCTTTGATCGAC. The variable domain in full, with the rest retrieved from reference TRBV2 and TRBJ1-2, is EPEVTQTPSHQVTQMGQEVILRCVPISNHLYFYWYRQILGQKVEFLVSFYNNEISEKSEIFDDQFSVERPDGSNFTLKIRSTKLEDSAMYFCASSGQGALIDYTFGSGTRLTVV.

Details on this clone: The read ends 3 residues early relative to the CDR3; the germline J gene fills the gap. The chain links TRBV28 to TRBJ1-5; D is unresolved. This CDR3 is 17 amino acids long. V lost 4 bases to trimming and J lost 5 bases, with 21 bases between them. Germline CDR1 reads MDHEN; CDR2 reads SYDVKM. The CDR3 region is CASSWRLDRTFDQPQHF. CDR3 DNA (partial): TGTGCCAGCAGTTGGAGGCTAGACCGCACCTTTGATCAGCCC.